Sequencing of this TCR beta chain was carried out in a study of CD8 T cells in Susac syndrome. Notes on the study in general: The study's TCR sequencing and HLA analysis covered a relatively small number of individuals, and the study acknowledged this.

The V gene's germline CDR1 is DFQATT and CDR2 SNEGSKA (reference sequence). The CDR3 is 14 amino acids. The V gene end was trimmed by 3 bases and the J gene end by 4 bases; junction bases not matched to a gene: 9. Note on this clonotype: Its antigen remains unidentified.

FACS was used to enrich TEMRA cells, whereas the CD8+ and CD4+ T cells were obtained by negative isolation. After extraction with the RNeasy kit, about 0.45 to 1 ug of the RNA was reverse transcribed using random hexamers. With immunoSEQ multiplex PCR, TCR beta CDR3 was amplified across 54 Vbeta and 13 Jbeta. Each CDR3 protein is one row after TCRdb ran MiXCR on the immunoSEQ multiplex PCR reads. The repertoire consists of more than 120,000 distinct CDR3 sequences, with roughly 94% occurring once and the leading ten covering over 0.07%. The V call is TRBV20-1, the J call TRBJ2-7; the match to TRBD1 covers 7 bases. The source material was CD4+ T cells from PBMCs. This clonotype originated in a human donor in good health. This chain's CDR3 is CSARGRTGTYEQYF. The CDR3 bases are TGCAGTGCTAGGGGCCGGACAGGAACGTACGAGCAGTACTTC.